Listed below are T cell receptor beta chains from one sample, sequenced in a study of cytomegalovirus exposure and HLA in healthy donors. Sequencing used immunoSEQ multiplex PCR; TCRdb keeps in-frame clones, though not all of them. The sample has 110,000 or so clones, approximately 80% seen once. Sequencing was carried out using PBMCs. These receptors were obtained from a woman under 30 in good health and CMV-seronegative. Both conserved end residues are trimmed from each CDR3. Where a row states a size, it is once, few, many or the class of an expanded clone; other rows omit it.

J gene | V gene | clone size | CDR3 protein
TRBJ1-4 | TRBV19 | NA | ASSPRQGLNEKLF
TRBJ1-2 | TRBV19 | NA | ASSIQINYGYT
TRBJ2-3 | TRBV2 | once | ASSESGTMGDTQY
TRBJ2-7 | TRBV6-1 | NA | ASSDYIGTGDYEQY
TRBJ2-7 | TRBV19 | NA | ASSTPGSEQY
TRBJ1-1 | TRBV7-8 | NA | ASSWTGLNTEAF
TRBJ1-2 | TRBV5-1 | NA | ASSGRTSGYT
TRBJ1-2 | TRBV30 | NA | AWSVSSQLGYT
TRBJ2-1 | TRBV5-4 | NA | ASSEGVLRYNEQF
TRBJ1-1 | TRBV5-1 | NA | ASSSRQGGHRLGTEAF
TRBJ2-5 | TRBV13 | NA | ASSFSGNTQETQY
TRBJ1-2 | TRBV16 | NA | ASSQRVLIRTGLNYGYT
TRBJ1-3 | TRBV4-3 | few | ASSQEGGDSGNTIY
TRBJ1-5 | TRBV7-2 | once | ASSLVSGYNQPQH
TRBJ1-3 | TRBV6-6 | NA | ASSYSTEGRNTIY
TRBJ1-1 | TRBV19 | NA | ASSQGTGVRRTEAF
TRBJ2-1 | TRBV7-2 | NA | ASSRSSVINNDEQF
TRBJ1-1 | TRBV30 | NA | AWSVLGGEAF
TRBJ1-1 | TRBV7-2 | NA | ASSLFTVDTEAF
TRBJ1-2 | TRBV9 | NA | ASSQTGIYHGYT
TRBJ2-5 | TRBV29-1 | NA | SGKTPGAGETQY
TRBJ2-1 | TRBV5-6 | NA | ASNRQTGGYNEQF
TRBJ1-3 | TRBV7-6 | NA | ASSLGTGRTGNTIY
TRBJ1-1 | TRBV27 | NA | ASSFVGGEAF
TRBJ1-1 | TRBV7-6 | NA | ASSDGIRQENTEAF
TRBJ2-5 | TRBV5-1 | NA | ASSFSGSSQETQY
TRBJ2-5 | TRBV5-1 | NA | ASRHTGMQETQY
TRBJ2-1 | TRBV11-2 | once | ASSFRGNEQF
TRBJ2-2 | TRBV9 | once | ASRKSGGGTGELF
TRBJ1-1 | TRBV9 | NA | ASSASGQPNTEAF
TRBJ2-4 | TRBV27 | NA | ASSLSAPWLAKNIQY
TRBJ2-1 | TRBV6-1 | many | ASISVYNEQF
TRBJ1-1 | TRBV15 | NA | ATSRVAVKTEAF
TRBJ1-5 | TRBV19 | NA | ASSFRLGAQPQH
TRBJ1-1 | TRBV28 | once | ASSSIGRDRGTEAF
TRBJ2-5 | TRBV10-3 | NA | AISEPTSGGAQY
TRBJ1-2 | TRBV28 | NA | ASSLPSSRNGYT
TRBJ1-1 | TRBV27 | NA | ASSLGRADGWTEAF
TRBJ1-2 | TRBV6-1 | few | ASSERAGDSYGYT
TRBJ2-3 | TRBV9 | NA | ASRAGSTDTQY
TRBJ2-1 | TRBV20-1 | NA | SAIVFEQF
TRBJ2-7 | TRBV9 | NA | ASSEAGEGVWEQY
TRBJ1-5 | TRBV7-2 | NA | ASSLDVQGAGKPQH
TRBJ2-1 | TRBV5-6 | once | ASSLPGGPHNEQF